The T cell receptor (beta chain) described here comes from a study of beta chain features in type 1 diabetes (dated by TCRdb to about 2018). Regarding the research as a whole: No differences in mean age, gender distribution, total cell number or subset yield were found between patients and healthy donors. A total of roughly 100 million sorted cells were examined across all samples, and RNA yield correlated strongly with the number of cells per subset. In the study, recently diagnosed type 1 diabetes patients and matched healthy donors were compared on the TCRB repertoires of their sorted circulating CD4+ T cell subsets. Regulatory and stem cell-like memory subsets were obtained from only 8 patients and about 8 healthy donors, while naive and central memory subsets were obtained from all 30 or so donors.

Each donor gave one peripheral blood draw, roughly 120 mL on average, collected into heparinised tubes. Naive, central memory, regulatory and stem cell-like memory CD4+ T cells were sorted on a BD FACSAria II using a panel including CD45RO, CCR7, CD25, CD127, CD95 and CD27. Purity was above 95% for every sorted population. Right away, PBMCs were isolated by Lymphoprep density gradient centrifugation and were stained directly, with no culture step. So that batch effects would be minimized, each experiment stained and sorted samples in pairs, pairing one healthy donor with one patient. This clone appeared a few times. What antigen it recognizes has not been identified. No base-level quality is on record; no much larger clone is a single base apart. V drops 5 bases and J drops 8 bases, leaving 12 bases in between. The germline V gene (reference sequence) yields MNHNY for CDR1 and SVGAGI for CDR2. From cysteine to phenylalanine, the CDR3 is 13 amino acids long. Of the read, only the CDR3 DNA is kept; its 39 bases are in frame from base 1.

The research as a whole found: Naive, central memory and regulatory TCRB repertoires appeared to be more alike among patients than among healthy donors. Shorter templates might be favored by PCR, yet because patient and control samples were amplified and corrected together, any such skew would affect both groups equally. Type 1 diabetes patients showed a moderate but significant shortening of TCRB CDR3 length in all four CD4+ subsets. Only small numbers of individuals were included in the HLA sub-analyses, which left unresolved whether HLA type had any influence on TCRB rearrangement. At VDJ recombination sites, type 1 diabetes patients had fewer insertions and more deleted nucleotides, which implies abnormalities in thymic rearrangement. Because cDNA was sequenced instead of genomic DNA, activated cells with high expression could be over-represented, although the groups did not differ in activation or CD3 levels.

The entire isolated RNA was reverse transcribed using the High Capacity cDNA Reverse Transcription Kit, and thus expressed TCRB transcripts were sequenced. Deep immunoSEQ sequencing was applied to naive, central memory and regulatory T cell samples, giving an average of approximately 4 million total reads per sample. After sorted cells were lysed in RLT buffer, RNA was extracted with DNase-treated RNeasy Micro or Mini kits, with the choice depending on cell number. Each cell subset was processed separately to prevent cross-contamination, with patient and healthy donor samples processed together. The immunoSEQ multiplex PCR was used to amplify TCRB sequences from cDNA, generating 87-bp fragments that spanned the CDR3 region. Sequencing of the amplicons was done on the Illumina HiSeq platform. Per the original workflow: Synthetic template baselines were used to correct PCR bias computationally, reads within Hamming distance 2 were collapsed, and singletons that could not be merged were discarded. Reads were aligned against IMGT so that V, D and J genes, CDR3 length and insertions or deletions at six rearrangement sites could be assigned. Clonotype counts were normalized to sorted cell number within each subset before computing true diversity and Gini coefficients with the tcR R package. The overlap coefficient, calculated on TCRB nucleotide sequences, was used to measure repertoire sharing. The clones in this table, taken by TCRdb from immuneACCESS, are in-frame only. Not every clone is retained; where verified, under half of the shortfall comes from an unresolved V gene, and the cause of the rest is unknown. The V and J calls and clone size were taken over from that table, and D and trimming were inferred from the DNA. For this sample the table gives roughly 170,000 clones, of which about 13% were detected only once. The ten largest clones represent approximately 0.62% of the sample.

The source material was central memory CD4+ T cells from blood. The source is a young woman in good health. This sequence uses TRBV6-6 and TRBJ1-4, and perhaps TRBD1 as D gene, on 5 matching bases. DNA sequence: TGTGCCAGCAGTACATCGACAGACGAAAAACTGTTTTTT. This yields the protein CASSTSTDEKLFF.